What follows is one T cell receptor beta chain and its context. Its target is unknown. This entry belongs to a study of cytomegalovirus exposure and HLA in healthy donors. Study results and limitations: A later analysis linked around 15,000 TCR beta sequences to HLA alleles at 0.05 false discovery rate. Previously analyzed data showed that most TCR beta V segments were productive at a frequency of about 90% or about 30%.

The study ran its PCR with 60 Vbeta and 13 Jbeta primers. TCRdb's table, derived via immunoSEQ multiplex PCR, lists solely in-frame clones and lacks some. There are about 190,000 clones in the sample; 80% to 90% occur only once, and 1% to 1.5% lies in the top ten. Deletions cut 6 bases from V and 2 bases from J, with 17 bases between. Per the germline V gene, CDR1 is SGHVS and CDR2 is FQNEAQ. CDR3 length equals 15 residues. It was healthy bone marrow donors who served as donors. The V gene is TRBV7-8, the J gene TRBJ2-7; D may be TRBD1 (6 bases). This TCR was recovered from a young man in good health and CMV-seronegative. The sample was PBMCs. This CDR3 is CASRPGGSSAYEQYF. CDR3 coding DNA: TGTGCCAGCAGACCTGGGGGCTCTTCAGCCTACGAGCAGTACTTC.